This T cell receptor (beta chain) was identified in a study of cytomegalovirus exposure and HLA in healthy donors. On this clone itself: Its antigen is undetermined.

The PCR ran on 60 Vbeta and 13 Jbeta primers. Method: immunoSEQ multiplex PCR; TCRdb's copy keeps in-frame clones and lacks some. The table lists about 140,000 clones, around 80% of them singletons, with roughly 1.9% in the top ten. Broader study findings: Indistinguishability led to the exclusion of some V segments, TRBV6-2 and TRBV6-3 included. The authors listed some 150 TCR beta chains as cytomegalovirus-associated.

V shed 3 bases and J 4 bases; nucleotides not matched to a gene: 3. The CDR3 sequence is 13 residues long. Germline V lookup: CDR1 LNHDA, CDR2 SQIVND (reference sequence). This rearrangement joins TRBV19 to TRBJ2-7; the match to TRBD1 covers 7 bases. Sequencing was carried out using PBMCs. The TCR was taken from a middle-aged man in good health and CMV-seronegative. This CDR3 reads CASSIDREYEQYF. The CDR3 nucleotides read TGTGCCAGTAGTATCGACAGGGAATACGAGCAGTACTTC.